The text below deals with one TCR beta chain. These data are taken from a study of CD8 T cells in Susac syndrome. Germline values: CDR1 SQVTM, CDR2 ANQGSEA. The V and J ends lost 2 bases and 5 bases, in that order; junction bases with no gene match: 7. The CDR3 spans 15 residues. RNA, at roughly 0.45 to 1 ug, was reverse transcribed with random hexamers. Amplification of TCR beta CDR3 across 54 Vbeta and 13 Jbeta was performed with immunoSEQ multiplex PCR. Each CDR3 protein is one row after TCRdb ran MiXCR on the immunoSEQ multiplex PCR reads. The repertoire holds 84,000 or so distinct CDR3 sequences, with approximately 95% as singletons.

The TCR comes from a human donor with Susac syndrome. The V and J genes are TRBV29-1 and TRBJ2-2, with TRBD2 matching over 8 bases. The sequencing input was CD8+ T cells from PBMCs. The CDR3 nucleotides are TGCAGCGTTGAACCCAGCGGGAGTGGTACCGGGGAGCTGTTTTTT. Protein: CSVEPSGSGTGELFF.